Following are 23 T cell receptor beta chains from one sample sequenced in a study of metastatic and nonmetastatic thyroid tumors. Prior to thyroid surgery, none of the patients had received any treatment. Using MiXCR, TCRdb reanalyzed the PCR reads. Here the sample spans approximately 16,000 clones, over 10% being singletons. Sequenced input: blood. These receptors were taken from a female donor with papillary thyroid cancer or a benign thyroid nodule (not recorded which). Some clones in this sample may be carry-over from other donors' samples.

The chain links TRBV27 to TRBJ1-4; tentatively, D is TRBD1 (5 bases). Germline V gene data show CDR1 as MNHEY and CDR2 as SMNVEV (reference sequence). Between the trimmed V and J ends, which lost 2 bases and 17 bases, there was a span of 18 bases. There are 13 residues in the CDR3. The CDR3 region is CASSLIPREGLFF. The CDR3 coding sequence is TGTGCCAGCAGTTTAATTCCCAGGGAGGGACTTTTTTTT.

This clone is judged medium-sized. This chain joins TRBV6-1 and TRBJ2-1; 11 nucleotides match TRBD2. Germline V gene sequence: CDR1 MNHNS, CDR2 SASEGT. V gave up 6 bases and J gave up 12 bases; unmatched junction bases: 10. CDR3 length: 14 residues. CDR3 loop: CASRVALAGEGQFF. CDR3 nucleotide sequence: TGTGCCAGCAGGGTGGCACTAGCGGGAGAGGGGCAGTTCTTC.

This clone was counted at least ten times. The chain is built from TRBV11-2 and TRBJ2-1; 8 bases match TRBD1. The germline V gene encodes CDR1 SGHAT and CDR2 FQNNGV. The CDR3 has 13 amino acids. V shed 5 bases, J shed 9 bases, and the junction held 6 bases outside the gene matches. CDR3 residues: CASSTWTGFEQFF. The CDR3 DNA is TGTGCCAGCAGCACCTGGACAGGGTTTGAGCAGTTCTTC.

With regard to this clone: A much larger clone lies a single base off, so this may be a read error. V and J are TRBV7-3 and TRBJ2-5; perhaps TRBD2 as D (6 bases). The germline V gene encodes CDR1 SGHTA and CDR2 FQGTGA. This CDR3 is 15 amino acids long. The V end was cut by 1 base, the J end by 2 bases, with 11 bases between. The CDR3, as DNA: TGTGCCAGCAGCTTAATGGCGGGGTGGCAAGAGACCCAGTACTTC. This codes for CASSLMAGWQETQYF.

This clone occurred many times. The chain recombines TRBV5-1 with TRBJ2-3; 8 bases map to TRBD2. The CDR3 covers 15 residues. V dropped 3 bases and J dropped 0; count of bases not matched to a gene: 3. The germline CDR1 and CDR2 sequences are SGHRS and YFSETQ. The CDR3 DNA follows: TGCGCCAGCAGCTATAGCGGGGCTAGCACAGATACGCAGTATTTT. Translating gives CASSYSGASTDTQYF.

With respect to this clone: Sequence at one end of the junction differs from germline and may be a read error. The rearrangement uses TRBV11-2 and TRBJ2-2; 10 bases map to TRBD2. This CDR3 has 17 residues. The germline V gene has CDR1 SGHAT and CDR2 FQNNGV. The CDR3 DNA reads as TGTGCCTGCAGCCACCCGGGACTAGCGAGAGATGCCGGGGAGCTGTTTTTT. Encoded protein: CACSHPGLARDAGELFF.

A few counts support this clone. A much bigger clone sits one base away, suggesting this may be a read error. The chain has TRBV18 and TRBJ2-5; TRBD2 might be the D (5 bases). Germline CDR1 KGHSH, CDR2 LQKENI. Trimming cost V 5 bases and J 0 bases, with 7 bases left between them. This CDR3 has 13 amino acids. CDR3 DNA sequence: TGTGCCAGCTCATCACTAGACCAAGAGACCCAGTACTTC. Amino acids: CASSSLDQETQYF.

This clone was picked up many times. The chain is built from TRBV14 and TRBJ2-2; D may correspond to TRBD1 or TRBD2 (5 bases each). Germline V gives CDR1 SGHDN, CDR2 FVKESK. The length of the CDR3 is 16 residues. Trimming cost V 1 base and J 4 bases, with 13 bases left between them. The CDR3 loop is CASSQVIGAITGELFF. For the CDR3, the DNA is TGTGCCAGCAGCCAAGTTATCGGGGCAATCACCGGGGAGCTGTTTTTT.

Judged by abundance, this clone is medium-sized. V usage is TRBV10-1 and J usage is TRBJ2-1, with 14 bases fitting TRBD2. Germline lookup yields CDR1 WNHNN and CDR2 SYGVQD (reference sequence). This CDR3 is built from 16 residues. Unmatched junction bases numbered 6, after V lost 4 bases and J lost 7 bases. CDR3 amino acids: CASSGGTSGRGNEQFF. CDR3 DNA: TGCGCCAGCAGTGGAGGGACTAGCGGGAGAGGTAATGAGCAGTTCTTC.

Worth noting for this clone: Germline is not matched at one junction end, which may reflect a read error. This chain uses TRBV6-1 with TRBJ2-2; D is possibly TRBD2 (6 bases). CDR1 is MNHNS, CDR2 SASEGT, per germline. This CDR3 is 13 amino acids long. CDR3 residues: CASRTRGTGEMFF. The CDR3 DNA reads TGTGCCAGCAGGACTAGAGGTACCGGGGAGATGTTTTTC.

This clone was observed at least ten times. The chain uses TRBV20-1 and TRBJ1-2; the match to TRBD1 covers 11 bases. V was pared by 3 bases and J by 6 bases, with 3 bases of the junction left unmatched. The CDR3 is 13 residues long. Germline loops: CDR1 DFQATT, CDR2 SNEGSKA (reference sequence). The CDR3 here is CSARGQGVHGYTF. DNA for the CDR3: TGCAGTGCTAGGGGACAGGGGGTACATGGCTACACCTTC.

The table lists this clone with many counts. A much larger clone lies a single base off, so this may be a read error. The CDR3 sequence: CASSTGQGSEKLLF. In DNA form, the CDR3 reads TGTGCCAGCAGTACGGGACAGGGGAGCGAAAAACTGCTTTTT. The chain uses TRBV6-2 or TRBV6-3 and TRBJ1-4; TRBD1 matches 10 bases. The CDR3 contains 14 residues. In germline, CDR1 is MNHEY, CDR2 SVGEGT.

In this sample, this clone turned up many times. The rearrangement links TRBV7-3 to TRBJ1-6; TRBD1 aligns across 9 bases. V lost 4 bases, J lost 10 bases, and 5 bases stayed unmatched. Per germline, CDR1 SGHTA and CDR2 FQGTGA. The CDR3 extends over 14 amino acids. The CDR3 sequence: CASSSGQGGSPLHF. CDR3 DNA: TGTGCCAGCAGCTCGGGACAGGGAGGCTCACCCCTCCACTTT. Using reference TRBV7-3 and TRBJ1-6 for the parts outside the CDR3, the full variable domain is GAGVSQTPSNKVTEKGKYVELRCDPISGHTALYWYRQSLGQGPEFLIYFQGTGAADDSGLPNDRFFAVRPEGSVSTLKIQRTERGDSAVYLCASSSGQGGSPLHFGNGTRLTVT.

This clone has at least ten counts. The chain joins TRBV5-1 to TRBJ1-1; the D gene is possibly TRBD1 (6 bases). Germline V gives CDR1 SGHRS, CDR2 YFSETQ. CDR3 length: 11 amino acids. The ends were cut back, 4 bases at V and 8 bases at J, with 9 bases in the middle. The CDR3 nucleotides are TGCGCCAGCAGCCGCGACAGGGAAGCTTTCTTT. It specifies CASSRDREAFF.

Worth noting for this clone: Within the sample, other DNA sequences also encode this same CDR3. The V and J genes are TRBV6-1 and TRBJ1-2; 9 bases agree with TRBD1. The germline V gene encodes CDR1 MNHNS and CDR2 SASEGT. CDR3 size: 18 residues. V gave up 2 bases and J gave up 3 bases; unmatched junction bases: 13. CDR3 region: CASSEKGGGQGWDYGYTF. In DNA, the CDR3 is TGTGCCAGCAGTGAAAAAGGTGGCGGACAGGGGTGGGACTATGGCTACACCTTC.

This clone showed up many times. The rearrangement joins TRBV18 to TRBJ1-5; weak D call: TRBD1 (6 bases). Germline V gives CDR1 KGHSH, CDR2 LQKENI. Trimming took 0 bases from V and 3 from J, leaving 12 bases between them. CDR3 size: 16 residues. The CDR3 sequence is CASSPPSGAYNQPQHF. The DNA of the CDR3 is TGTGCCAGCTCACCACCCTCAGGGGCGTACAATCAGCCCCAGCATTTT.

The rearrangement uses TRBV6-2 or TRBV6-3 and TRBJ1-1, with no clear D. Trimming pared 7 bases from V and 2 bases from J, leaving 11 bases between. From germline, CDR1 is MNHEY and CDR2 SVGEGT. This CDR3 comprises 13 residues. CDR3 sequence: CASKGSDNTEAFF. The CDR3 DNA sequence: TGTGCCAGCAAAGGGTCGGACAACACTGAAGCTTTCTTT.

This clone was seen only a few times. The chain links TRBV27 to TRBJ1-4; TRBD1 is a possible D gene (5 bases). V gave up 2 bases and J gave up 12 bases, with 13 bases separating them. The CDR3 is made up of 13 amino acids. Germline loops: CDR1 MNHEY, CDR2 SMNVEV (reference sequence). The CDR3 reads CASSLSTREELFF. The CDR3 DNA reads TGTGCCAGCAGTTTAAGTACCAGGGAGGAACTGTTTTTT.

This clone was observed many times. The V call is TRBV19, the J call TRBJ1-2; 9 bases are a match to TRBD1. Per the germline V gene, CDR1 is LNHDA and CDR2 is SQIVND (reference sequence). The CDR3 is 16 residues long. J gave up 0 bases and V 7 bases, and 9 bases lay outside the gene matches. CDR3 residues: CASIGTGKTTNYGYTF. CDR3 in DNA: TGTGCCAGTATTGGGACAGGGAAAACTACTAACTATGGCTACACCTTC.

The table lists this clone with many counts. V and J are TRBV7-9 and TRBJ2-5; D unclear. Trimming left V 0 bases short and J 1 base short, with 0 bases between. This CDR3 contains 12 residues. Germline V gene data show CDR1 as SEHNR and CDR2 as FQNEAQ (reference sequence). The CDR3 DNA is TGTGCCAGCAGCTTAGCCCAAGAGACCCAGTACTTC. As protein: CASSLAQETQYF.

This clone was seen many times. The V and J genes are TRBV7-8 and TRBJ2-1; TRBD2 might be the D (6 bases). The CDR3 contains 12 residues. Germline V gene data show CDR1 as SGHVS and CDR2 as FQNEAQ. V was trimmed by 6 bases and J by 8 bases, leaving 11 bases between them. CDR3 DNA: TGTGCCAGCAGACTAGCTAACCATGAGCAGTTCTTC. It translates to CASRLANHEQFF.

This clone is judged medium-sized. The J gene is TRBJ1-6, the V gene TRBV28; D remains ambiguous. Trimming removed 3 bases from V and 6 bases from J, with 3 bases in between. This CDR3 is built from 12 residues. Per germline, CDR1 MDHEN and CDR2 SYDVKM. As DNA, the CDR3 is TGTGCCAGCAGTTTCAGTAATTCACCCCTCCACTTT. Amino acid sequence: CASSFSNSPLHF.

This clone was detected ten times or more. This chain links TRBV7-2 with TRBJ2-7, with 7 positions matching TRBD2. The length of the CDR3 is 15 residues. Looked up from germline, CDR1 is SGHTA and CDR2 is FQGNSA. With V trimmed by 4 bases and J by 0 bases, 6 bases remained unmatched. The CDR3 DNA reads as TGTGCCAGCAGCTCGACGGGAGGACTCTCCTACGAGCAGTACTTC. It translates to CASSSTGGLSYEQYF.